What follows describes a single T cell receptor beta chain. What this receptor recognizes is not known. No base quality values were provided; no much bigger clone lies one nucleotide off. The cysteine opens and the phenylalanine closes a CDR3 of 13 amino acids. The DNA shown is the 39-base CDR3, in frame from base 1. V loses 5 bases at its end and J loses 4 bases; junction bases beyond the gene matches: 4. CDR1 and CDR2 (DFQATT, SNEGSKA) derive from the germline V gene (reference sequence). This specimen comes from a study of T cells in Graves' hyperthyroidism and ophthalmopathy (dated by TCRdb to between 2018 and 2021). Study-level background: Peripheral blood samples were taken at initial diagnosis, before any treatment was given. Whether ophthalmopathy could be predicted prospectively was tested in an independent validation cohort made up of roughly 19 hyperthyroidism patients plus 17 patients who later progressed to ophthalmopathy. The paper reports TCR Vbeta CDR3 sequencing of over 120 peripheral blood samples: 40 to 45 ophthalmopathy, 70 to 85 hyperthyroidism and around 17 progressor patients. To identify TCR V-J signatures that set the groups apart, the researchers used a discovery cohort of about a hundred patients, made up of around 40 with Graves' ophthalmopathy and some 60 with stable Graves' hyperthyroidism. The roughly 91 discovery patients were randomly divided into training and test sets at a 7:3 ratio. After blood sampling, hyperthyroidism patients were treated with methimazole at a starting dose of 30 mg daily, and ophthalmopathy patients were treated with high-dose intravenous methylprednisolone. Thyroid tissue and blood T-cell repertoires from over 5 Graves' hyperthyroidism patients were also compared in the study. Results and caveats for the whole study, not just this receptor: Blood samples also contained most of the expanded thyroid clonotypes (frequency above 0.001), which suggests that blood repertoires may reflect thyroid immune responses. No statistical method was used to set the sample size in advance, and investigators knew the group allocation. In validation, the model predicted progression to ophthalmopathy with about 71% sensitivity and 72.22% specificity, a median of 6.5 months before onset. Ophthalmopathy was separated from stable hyperthyroidism by a 13 V-J signature model, with around 90% sensitivity and 81% to 82% specificity obtained in cross-validation and 80%/75% obtained in testing.

The TCR beta CDR3 regions were amplified from RNA transcripts. For the first round of RT-PCR on the TCR CDR3, the HTBI primer set was used together with the Qiagen OneStep RT-PCR kit. A second multiplex PCR round built the libraries, followed by size selection and purification. Paired-end sequencing of the libraries was performed with 100 bp reads on an Illumina HiSeq2000. Regarding the original processing steps: SOAPnuke was used to process the raw data, removing reads that contained adapters or uncalled bases, had a mean Phred below 15, or lacked an exact match to the constant primer or identifier. COPE v1.2.5 was used to merge high-quality paired reads, and clonotypes were defined as unique nucleotide sequences. MiTCR v1.1 was used to align clonotypes to the IMGT TRBV, TRBD and TRBJ reference segments. The analysis was restricted to V-J combinations with a frequency above 0.0001, which together covered 98% to 99.2% of the repertoires. The TCS score was defined as F50 (clonal expansion) divided by E x V (chaos), with BLOSUM62-based TCRdist calculated between CDR3 peptides within each V-J. Welch's t-statistics and random forest reduced around 550 V-J features to about 13, which were used in a naive Bayes classifier (R e1071). Using fastp trimming at Q25 and MiXCR clonotype assembly, TCRdb reanalyzed the public sequencing data and kept in-frame beta chains. Here each entry gathers all rows of one CDR3 protein and keeps the most common genes and DNA. These V and J calls rely on TCRdb rather than the paper's analysis. For this sample there are over 400,000 distinct CDR3 sequences; roughly 23% appear just once. The top ten hold around 54% of the sample.

Moderately to severely active disease, a Clinical Activity Score of at least 3, a NOSPECS grade of at least 4, and a duration under 3 months were present in ophthalmopathy patients. Any patient with an uncontrolled infection, another autoimmune disease, pregnancy or lactation was excluded. Diagnoses were established on the basis of clinical symptoms, serum thyroxine and TRAb, thyroid ultrasound, and orbital computed tomography. Ficoll-Paque density gradient centrifugation was used to isolate PBMCs from around 9.1 ml of fresh peripheral blood. Trizol reagent was used to extract total RNA, and RNA quality was then checked on an Agilent 2100 Bioanalyzer.

The sequenced sample was blood. This clonotype was obtained from a woman in her 70s with Graves' ophthalmopathy. The chain links TRBV20-1 with TRBJ2-3; 9 junctional bases match TRBD1. CDR3 loop: CSAQRTGADTQYF. The DNA is as follows: TGCAGTGCTCAAAGGACAGGGGCAGATACGCAGTATTTT.